These T cell receptor beta chains were read from a single sample in a study of T cell responses to AZD1222 COVID-19 vaccine. Profiling relied on immunoSEQ multiplex PCR, and the TCRdb table lists in-frame clones only, not all of them. The sample includes 160,000 or so clones, over 80% of them seen just once. Sequenced here: peripheral blood, sampled 28 days after the second dose of the MenACWY control vaccine. The receptors derive from an adult who received the MenACWY meningococcal vaccine as a control. CDR3s include the opening cysteine and the closing phenylalanine or tryptophan. Each record gives: clone size, D gene, V gene, J gene, CDR3 protein, CDR3 DNA. D genes are given only for firm matches. Expanded clones get a size class; other rows say once, few or many, or leave the size out.

NA,TRBD1,TRBV28,TRBJ1-5,CASDRELNQPQHF,TGTGCCAGTGACAGGGAGCTCAATCAGCCCCAGCATTTT
NA,TRBD2,TRBV27,TRBJ2-1,CASSSSGTGNEQFF,TGTGCCAGCAGCTCTAGCGGGACGGGGAATGAGCAGTTCTTC
few,NA,TRBV7-2,TRBJ2-7,CASSFFPIGQTYEQYF,TGTGCCAGCAGCTTTTTTCCAATAGGACAGACCTACGAGCAGTACTTC
NA,NA,TRBV5-6,TRBJ1-2,CASRGGNYGYTF,TGTGCCAGCAGGGGGGGAAACTATGGCTACACCTTC
NA,NA,TRBV5-4,TRBJ2-6,CASSQRDSASGANVLTF,TGTGCCAGCAGCCAAAGAGACAGTGCCTCTGGGGCCAACGTCCTGACTTTC
NA,TRBD1,TRBV5-4,TRBJ1-2,CASSTPVGGPSNGYTF,TGTGCCAGCAGCACTCCGGTAGGGGGCCCCTCGAATGGCTACACCTTC
few,NA,TRBV7-2,TRBJ2-3,CASSLVSPSWVGTDTQYF,TGTGCCAGCAGCTTAGTGTCCCCTAGCTGGGTGGGCACAGATACGCAGTATTTT
NA,TRBD2,TRBV27,TRBJ2-5,CASSRFSGNQETQYF,TGTGCCAGCAGCCGATTTAGCGGGAACCAAGAGACCCAGTACTTC
NA,NA,TRBV7-9,TRBJ1-2,CASSQPIGYTF,TGTGCCAGCAGCCAGCCGATTGGCTACACCTTC
NA,NA,TRBV19,TRBJ1-4,CASSRADATNEKLFF,TGTGCCAGTAGTAGGGCAGATGCAACTAATGAAAAACTGTTTTTT
NA,NA,TRBV6-5,TRBJ2-4,CASRGGEGAKNIQYF,TGTGCCAGCAGGGGCGGCGAGGGGGCCAAAAACATTCAGTACTTC
NA,NA,TRBV7-8,TRBJ2-5,CASTPLPYQGGETQYF,TGTGCCAGCACCCCACTACCTTACCAAGGAGGAGAGACCCAGTACTTC
few,NA,TRBV4-1,TRBJ2-7,CASSQDPSSYEQYF,TGCGCCAGCAGCCAAGATCCAAGCTCCTACGAGCAGTACTTC
once,NA,TRBV10-1,TRBJ2-2,CASIRRAVVGNTGELFF,TGCGCCAGCATCAGGCGGGCCGTCGTGGGGAACACCGGGGAGCTGTTTTTT
once,NA,TRBV18,TRBJ2-3,CASSPGADTQYF,TGTGCCAGCTCACCGGGCGCAGATACGCAGTATTTT
once,NA,TRBV10-2,TRBJ1-1,CASRGSAGNTEAFF,TGCGCCAGCCGAGGATCCGCGGGTAACACTGAAGCTTTCTTT
NA,NA,TRBV2,TRBJ1-5,CASRGTGIHQPQHF,TGTGCCAGCAGGGGTACAGGTATTCATCAGCCCCAGCATTTT
NA,NA,TRBV7-8,TRBJ1-3,CASSLPRTQGPGNTIYF,TGTGCCAGCAGCTTACCCCGCACGCAGGGCCCTGGAAACACCATATATTTT
NA,NA,TRBV7-2,TRBJ2-1,CASSSQSGPYPRDEQFF,TGTGCCAGCAGCTCCCAGAGCGGGCCTTACCCCAGGGATGAGCAGTTCTTC
NA,NA,TRBV3-1/TRBV3-2,TRBJ2-7,CASSQYFGGAYEQYF,TGTGCCAGCAGCCAATATTTTGGGGGCGCCTACGAGCAGTACTTC
NA,TRBD2,TRBV24-1,TRBJ2-3,CATRQSGSWGDTQYF,TGTGCCACCAGACAAAGCGGGAGTTGGGGAGATACGCAGTATTTT
NA,TRBD1,TRBV27,TRBJ2-4,CASRPNRGLLDIQYF,TGTGCCAGCAGACCCAACAGGGGGCTTCTGGACATTCAGTACTTC
NA,NA,TRBV7-9,TRBJ2-7,CASSRQGGVSYEQYF,TGTGCCAGCAGCCGCCAGGGTGGCGTCTCCTACGAGCAGTACTTC
NA,NA,TRBV3-1/TRBV3-2,TRBJ2-1,CASSQVPGTNEQFF,TGTGCCAGCAGCCAAGTACCTGGGACCAATGAGCAGTTCTTC
NA,NA,TRBV3-1/TRBV3-2,TRBJ2-1,CASSLEGTYNEQFF,TGTGCCAGCAGCCTCGAGGGCACCTACAATGAGCAGTTCTTC
NA,NA,TRBV3-1/TRBV3-2,TRBJ2-6,CASSQDPGGPGANVLTF,TGTGCCAGCAGCCAAGATCCTGGGGGTCCTGGGGCCAACGTCCTGACTTTC
NA,NA,TRBV12-3/TRBV12-4,TRBJ2-2,CASSWNTGELFF,TGTGCCAGCAGCTGGAACACCGGGGAGCTGTTTTTT
NA,NA,TRBV28,TRBJ2-2,CASSNQGVGELFF,TGTGCCAGCAGTAACCAGGGAGTCGGGGAGCTGTTTTTT
NA,NA,TRBV9,TRBJ2-3,CASSVAGDTQYF,TGTGCCAGCAGCGTAGCGGGGGATACGCAGTATTTT
NA,NA,TRBV15,TRBJ2-7,CATSRGPYEQYF,TGTGCCACCAGCAGAGGTCCCTACGAGCAGTACTTC
NA,TRBD1,TRBV5-4,TRBJ1-2,CASSAGQGGIYGYTF,TGTGCCAGCAGCGCCGGACAGGGCGGTATCTATGGCTACACCTTC
NA,NA,TRBV6-5,TRBJ1-5,CASSTGTGGNQPQHF,TGTGCCAGCAGTACCGGGACGGGGGGCAATCAGCCCCAGCATTTT
NA,NA,TRBV30,TRBJ1-5,CAWSVLDSNQPQHF,TGTGCCTGGAGTGTATTGGACAGCAATCAGCCCCAGCATTTT
NA,NA,TRBV16,TRBJ1-5,CASSDGSNQPQHF,TGTGCCAGCAGCGACGGTAGCAATCAGCCCCAGCATTTT
NA,NA,TRBV21-1,TRBJ2-1,CASSKEPAGEVNEQFF,TGTGCCAGCAGCAAAGAACCAGCGGGAGAAGTAAATGAGCAGTTCTTC
NA,NA,TRBV9,TRBJ1-4,CASSADREKLFF,TGTGCCAGCAGCGCGGACAGAGAAAAACTGTTTTTT